Listed below are T cell receptor beta chains from one sample, sequenced in a study of cytomegalovirus exposure and HLA in healthy donors. Repertoires were generated with immunoSEQ multiplex PCR, while TCRdb's copy carries only in-frame clones and drops some. Among 150,000 to 200,000 clones, roughly 78% were seen once, and the ten largest hold 0.69%. Sequenced material: PBMCs. Every receptor here comes from a woman aged 40 to 50 in good health and CMV-seronegative. The CDR3 runs from the conserved cysteine through the conserved F or W. The D gene is left open where the match is weak. Rows may omit the clone size; those that give it use once, few, many or a size class.

D gene | J gene | clone size | V gene | CDR3 protein | CDR3 DNA
. | TRBJ1-5 | . | TRBV19 | CASSIGTPPRGNQPQHF | TGTGCCAGTAGTATTGGGACACCCCCGCGTGGCAATCAGCCCCAGCATTTT
TRBD2 | TRBJ2-1 | . | TRBV14 | CASSPLAGDKNEQFF | TGTGCCAGCAGCCCACTAGCGGGAGATAAGAATGAGCAGTTCTTC
TRBD1 | TRBJ1-1 | . | TRBV30 | CAWGDSREAFF | TGTGCCTGGGGGGACAGTCGTGAAGCTTTCTTT
. | TRBJ2-2 | few | TRBV5-1 | CASSSVLAPGELFF | TGCGCCAGCAGCTCCGTTCTAGCCCCCGGGGAGCTGTTTTTT
. | TRBJ1-2 | . | TRBV11-3 | CASSQTVAGGYTF | TGTGCCAGCAGCCAAACCGTGGCAGGGGGCTACACCTTC
. | TRBJ2-7 | . | TRBV11-3 | CASSLGAQTGRIYEQYF | TGTGCCAGCAGCTTAGGGGCCCAGACAGGGAGGATCTACGAGCAGTACTTC
TRBD2 | TRBJ2-3 | . | TRBV29-1 | CSVEEGLANTDTQYF | TGCAGCGTTGAAGAGGGACTAGCGAACACAGATACGCAGTATTTT
TRBD1 | TRBJ1-1 | . | TRBV5-6 | CASSPGTGKEAFF | TGTGCCAGCAGCCCCGGGACAGGGAAGGAAGCTTTCTTT
TRBD1 | TRBJ1-2 | . | TRBV5-1 | CASSLGDRGRDGYTF | TGCGCCAGCAGCTTGGGGGACAGGGGGCGCGATGGCTACACCTTC
. | TRBJ1-1 | few | TRBV9 | CASSRDTSNTEAFF | TGTGCCAGCAGCCGGGACACATCGAACACTGAAGCTTTCTTT
. | TRBJ2-1 | . | TRBV29-1 | CSVGGGVYNEQFF | TGCAGCGTTGGAGGGGGGGTCTACAATGAGCAGTTCTTC
. | TRBJ2-3 | . | TRBV6-1 | CASSEEGGWTDTQYF | TGTGCCAGCAGTGAAGAAGGCGGTTGGACAGATACGCAGTATTTT
. | TRBJ2-7 | . | TRBV5-1 | CASSLSGDEQYF | TGCGCCAGCAGCTTATCAGGGGACGAGCAGTACTTC
TRBD1 | TRBJ2-7 | . | TRBV18 | CASSPRSGTGYEQYF | TGTGCCAGCTCACCACGATCCGGGACAGGGTACGAGCAGTACTTC
TRBD2 | TRBJ2-5 | . | TRBV7-8 | CASSLTSSGSSKTQYF | TGTGCCAGCAGCTTGACCTCTAGCGGATCCTCGAAGACCCAGTACTTC
. | TRBJ1-2 | once | TRBV19 | CASSNLGQSYGYTF | TGTGCCAGTAGTAACCTAGGACAGTCGTATGGCTACACCTTC
. | TRBJ2-2 | . | TRBV5-1 | CASSPARGTYGELFF | TGCGCCAGTTCCCCAGCGCGGGGAACATACGGGGAGCTGTTTTTT
. | TRBJ2-2 | . | TRBV12-5 | CASTLQGTGELFF | TGTGCTAGTACGCTCCAGGGGACCGGGGAGCTGTTTTTT
. | TRBJ1-2 | . | TRBV4-1 | CASSQEYTGDPNYGYTF | TGCGCCAGCAGCCAAGAATATACAGGAGATCCTAACTATGGCTACACCTTC
. | TRBJ1-2 | . | TRBV7-3 | CASSLNDGINYGYTF | TGTGCCAGCAGCTTAAACGACGGGATAAACTATGGCTACACCTTC
. | TRBJ2-7 | . | TRBV11-3 | CASSLGLYEQYF | TGTGCCAGCAGCTTGGGACTCTACGAGCAGTACTTC
TRBD1 | TRBJ2-1 | . | TRBV7-2 | CASSFRDRGLAEQFF | TGTGCCAGCAGCTTCCGGGACAGGGGACTCGCTGAGCAGTTCTTC
. | TRBJ2-1 | . | TRBV28 | CASMSGGDPDEQFF | TGTGCCAGCATGTCGGGCGGGGACCCCGACGAGCAGTTCTTC
. | TRBJ1-3 | . | TRBV5-1 | CASSLAVGNTIYF | TGCGCCAGCAGCTTGGCGGTCGGAAACACCATATATTTT
TRBD2 | TRBJ2-1 | . | TRBV4-3 | CASSARTSGMNEQFF | TGCGCCAGCAGCGCCCGGACTAGCGGGATGAATGAGCAGTTCTTC
. | TRBJ2-7 | . | TRBV5-4 | CASSYGTALAEQYF | TGTGCCAGCAGCTACGGGACAGCACTAGCCGAGCAGTACTTC
TRBD2 | TRBJ2-1 | . | TRBV30 | CAWIGRDEQFF | TGTGCCTGGATAGGGAGGGATGAGCAGTTCTTC
TRBD1 | TRBJ2-7 | . | TRBV11-2 | CASSSGPGTGLYEQYF | TGTGCCAGCAGCTCGGGGCCAGGGACAGGCTTGTACGAGCAGTACTTC
. | TRBJ1-5 | . | TRBV6-6 | CASVERSNQPQHF | TGTGCCAGCGTTGAGAGAAGCAATCAGCCCCAGCATTTT
TRBD2 | TRBJ2-7 | . | TRBV5-1 | CASSLGTSAAYEQYF | TGCGCCAGCAGCCTAGGGACTAGCGCTGCCTACGAGCAGTACTTC
. | TRBJ2-7 | few | TRBV5-1 | CASSLGAGLRGEQYF | TGCGCCAGCAGCTTGGGAGCAGGGCTGAGAGGCGAGCAGTACTTC
TRBD1 | TRBJ1-3 | . | TRBV6-1 | CASSAGQAYSGNTIYF | TGTGCCAGCAGTGCTGGACAGGCCTACTCTGGAAACACCATATATTTT
TRBD1 | TRBJ2-1 | once | TRBV7-2 | CASSPRDRGRRNEQFF | TGTGCCAGCAGCCCCCGGGACAGGGGGAGGAGAAATGAGCAGTTCTTC
TRBD2 | TRBJ2-5 | once | TRBV11-2 | CASSLGVSGNQETQYF | TGTGCCAGCAGCTTAGGGGTTAGCGGGAACCAAGAGACCCAGTACTTC
. | TRBJ2-7 | . | TRBV5-1 | CASRVSTYGEQYF | TGCGCCAGCAGGGTCTCCACCTACGGCGAGCAGTACTTC
. | TRBJ2-5 | . | TRBV9 | CASSVSQGQETQYF | TGTGCCAGCAGCGTAAGCCAGGGCCAAGAGACCCAGTACTTC
TRBD2 | TRBJ2-1 | . | TRBV19 | CASSGLAGASFNEQFF | TGTGCCAGTAGTGGACTAGCGGGAGCTAGTTTTAATGAGCAGTTCTTC
TRBD2 | TRBJ2-5 | many | TRBV10-3 | CAISEARGGETQYF | TGTGCCATCAGTGAGGCACGGGGGGGCGAGACCCAGTACTTC
. | TRBJ1-1 | . | TRBV6-4 | CASSRQLMNTEAFF | TGTGCCAGCAGTAGACAGCTCATGAACACTGAAGCTTTCTTT
TRBD1 | TRBJ2-7 | . | TRBV19 | CASSIGGTGDYEQYF | TGTGCCAGTAGTATTGGGGGGACAGGGGACTACGAGCAGTACTTC
TRBD1 | TRBJ2-2 | . | TRBV7-2 | CASSSRQGAELFF | TGTGCCAGCAGCTCACGACAGGGGGCGGAGCTGTTTTTT
TRBD2 | TRBJ2-7 | once | TRBV6-6 | CASSYLRTSGEQYF | TGTGCCAGCAGTTACTTAAGGACTAGCGGCGAGCAGTACTTC
. | TRBJ2-7 | few | TRBV7-2 | CASSLERGPYEQYF | TGTGCCAGCAGCTTAGAGAGAGGGCCCTACGAGCAGTACTTC
. | TRBJ2-1 | . | TRBV6-1 | CASSELGDSYNEQFF | TGTGCCAGCAGTGAATTGGGAGACTCCTACAATGAGCAGTTCTTC
TRBD1 | TRBJ2-1 | . | TRBV9 | CASSVWGQGANEQFF | TGTGCCAGCAGCGTTTGGGGACAGGGGGCAAATGAGCAGTTCTTC
TRBD2 | TRBJ2-7 | . | TRBV4-1 | CASSQVSGRASGSSYEQYF | TGCGCCAGCAGCCAAGTGTCGGGGAGGGCTAGCGGGAGCTCCTACGAGCAGTACTTC
. | TRBJ2-6 | . | TRBV4-1 | CASSQVKGGYGANVLTF | TGCGCCAGCAGCCAAGTAAAGGGGGGGTATGGGGCCAACGTCCTGACTTTC
. | TRBJ1-5 | . | TRBV30 | CAWSGTDQPQHF | TGTGCCTGGAGTGGGACAGATCAGCCCCAGCATTTT
TRBD1 | TRBJ1-1 | . | TRBV6-5 | CASSYSWTGATEAFF | TGTGCCAGCAGTTACTCGTGGACAGGGGCCACTGAAGCTTTCTTT